These 27 T cell receptor beta chains were all obtained from the same sample, sequenced in a study of shared clonotypes between healthy human individuals. Sequenced by immunoSEQ multiplex PCR; TCRdb stores in-frame clones only, minus some. Of roughly 680,000 clones listed, around 77% are singletons. The sample comprised memory CD4+ T cells sorted from blood. Subset specified: CD45RA-negative fraction. The receptor set was obtained from a woman aged 25 to 39 in good health.

J is TRBJ1-4 and V is TRBV4-1; D is perhaps TRBD1 (6 bases). The V and J ends lost 3 bases and 10 bases respectively, with 21 bases between them. The CDR3 has 16 residues. Germline CDR1 and CDR2: MGHRA and YSYEKL. The CDR3 DNA reads as TGCGCCAGCAGCCAGATCAAAACAGGGACCGAACGAAAACTGTTTTTT. As protein: CASSQIKTGTERKLFF.

This clone was detected only once. The rearrangement uses TRBV10-1 and TRBJ2-2, with D possibly being TRBD2 (6 bases). Trimming removed 5 bases from V and 7 bases from J, with 14 bases in between. CDR3 length equals 14 residues. Germline V gene lookup returns CDR1 WNHNN and CDR2 SYGVQD (reference sequence). CDR3 region: CASSRRDSGGELFF. CDR3 DNA: TGCGCCAGCAGTCGCCGGGACTCCGGCGGGGAGCTGTTTTTT.

This chain uses TRBV28 with TRBJ2-7, with D hard to call. Per germline, CDR1 MDHEN and CDR2 SYDVKM. Trimming shortened V by 4 bases and J by 4 bases, and 8 bases separated the two germline ends. The CDR3 length is 12 residues. The CDR3 DNA reads TGTGCCAGCAGTTCTACCTGGTACGAGCAGTACTTC. It translates to CASSSTWYEQYF.

The genes are TRBV19 and TRBJ1-5, with TRBD1 matching over 7 bases. The CDR3 sequence is 13 residues long. Germline assignment: CDR1 LNHDA and CDR2 SQIVND (reference sequence). Trimming cost V 8 bases and J 6 bases; bases outside gene matches: 7. CDR3 in amino acids: CASATGATQPQHF. CDR3 nucleotides: TGTGCCAGTGCCACAGGGGCCACTCAGCCCCAGCATTTT.

This clone came up once. CDR3 loop: CASSQEDSLNTEAFF. The CDR3 DNA is TGCGCCAGCAGCCAAGAGGACAGCTTGAACACTGAAGCTTTCTTT. The rearrangement links TRBV4-1 to TRBJ1-1, with D maybe TRBD1 (6 bases). V was cut by 0 bases and J by 0 bases, with 8 bases left in between. The germline V gene has CDR1 MGHRA and CDR2 YSYEKL. There are 15 residues in the CDR3.

The sample holds a few counts of this clone. A single base separates this from a much larger clone, so it may be a read error. The J gene is TRBJ2-2, the V gene TRBV6-4; 7 bases match TRBD1. Germline assignment: CDR1 MRHNA and CDR2 SNTAGT. This CDR3 region has 13 residues. The CDR3 protein is CASTDRDTGELFF. CDR3 DNA: TGTGCCAGCACTGACAGGGACACCGGGGAGCTGTTTTTT.

The gene calls are TRBV28 and TRBJ2-7; TRBD2 matches 9 bases. Germline V lookup: CDR1 MDHEN, CDR2 SYDVKM. Unmatched junction bases numbered 7, after V lost 5 bases and J lost 2 bases. This CDR3 comprises 15 residues. The CDR3 loop is CASSAGTSQTYEQYF. Written as DNA, the CDR3 is TGTGCCAGCAGTGCTGGGACTAGCCAAACCTACGAGCAGTACTTC.

The rearrangement uses TRBV2 and TRBJ2-2; 12 positions agree with TRBD2. Germline CDR1 reads SNHLY; CDR2 reads FYNNEI. The CDR3 runs 15 residues. V gave up 8 bases and J gave up 4 bases; unmatched junction bases: 5. The CDR3 reads CASLTSGRGTGELFF. Here the CDR3 DNA reads TGTGCCAGCTTGACTAGCGGGAGAGGCACCGGGGAGCTGTTTTTT.

For the CDR3, the DNA is TGTGCCAGTAGTCAGGCAGGGGGATCCTACGAGCAGTACTTC. Amino acid sequence: CASSQAGGSYEQYF. This rearrangement joins TRBV19 to TRBJ2-7; 7 bases are shared with TRBD1. V was pared by 5 bases and J by 1 base, with 5 bases of the junction left unmatched. The length of the CDR3 is 14 residues. Germline V lookup: CDR1 LNHDA, CDR2 SQIVND (reference sequence).

The chain combines TRBV4-1 with TRBJ2-4; the D gene could be TRBD1 or TRBD2 (6 bases each). Trimming took 0 bases from V and 7 from J, leaving 16 bases between them. The CDR3 is made up of 16 amino acids. Germline V lookup: CDR1 MGHRA, CDR2 YSYEKL. In nucleotides, the CDR3 is TGCGCCAGCAGCCAAGATGGCGGGGCAGGGGTGAACATTCAGTACTTC. Translating gives CASSQDGGAGVNIQYF.

V gene TRBV7-9 combines with J gene TRBJ2-7, with 10 bases fitting TRBD1. Germline CDR1 SEHNR, CDR2 FQNEAQ (reference sequence). The length of the CDR3 is 15 residues. V gave up 4 bases and J gave up 5 bases; unmatched junction bases: 8. The CDR3 nucleotides read TGTGCCAGCAGCTCCCCGGGACAGGGGATCGACGAGCAGTACTTC. It codes for CASSSPGQGIDEQYF. Together with reference TRBV7-9 and TRBJ2-7, the CDR3 gives the full variable domain: DTGVSQNPRHKITKRGQNVTFRCDPISEHNRLYWYRQTLGQGPEFLTYFQNEAQLEKSRLLSDRFSAERPKGSFSTLEIQRTEQGDSAMYLCASSSPGQGIDEQYFGPGTRLTVT.

This clone was counted between two and nine times. The DNA for the CDR3 is TGTGCCAGCAGTTTATTTAGCGACAACACCGGGGAGCTGTTTTTT. Translating it yields CASSLFSDNTGELFF. The rearrangement links TRBV28 to TRBJ2-2, with D maybe TRBD2 (5 bases). The V gene's germline CDR1 is MDHEN and CDR2 SYDVKM. The V and J ends lost 1 base and 2 bases respectively, with 8 bases between them. The CDR3 has 15 residues.

The chain uses TRBV11-2 and TRBJ2-7; a possible D gene is TRBD2 (6 bases). With 5 bases removed from V and 3 bases from J, the gap between germline ends came to 14 bases. This CDR3 is built from 14 residues. Germline V gene lookup returns CDR1 SGHAT and CDR2 FQNNGV. CDR3 in amino acids: CASSPTRGGYEQYF. DNA for the CDR3: TGTGCCAGCAGCCCCACACGGGGAGGCTACGAGCAGTACTTC.

The J gene is TRBJ1-2, the V gene TRBV6-6; D call uncertain. V shed 5 bases and J shed 4 bases, with 11 bases lying between them. Germline values: CDR1 MNHNY, CDR2 SVGAGI (reference sequence). The CDR3 has 13 residues. The CDR3 loop reads CASSGEEVYGYTF. The CDR3 nucleotides read TGTGCCAGCAGTGGGGAGGAGGTCTATGGCTACACCTTC.

In its sample, this clone was seen a few times. The V call is TRBV18, the J call TRBJ2-3; D is perhaps TRBD2 (5 bases). V was cut by 3 bases and J by 2 bases, with 18 bases left in between. The CDR3 is 17 residues long. Germline CDR1 and CDR2: KGHSH and LQKENI. Here the CDR3 DNA reads TGTGCCAGCTCACCGACTCTAGCCGGAGGAACCACAGATACGCAGTATTTT. Its protein product is CASSPTLAGGTTDTQYF.

The CDR3 coding sequence is TGTGCCAGCTCACCAGGGACTAGCGGGAGTAATCCCGGGGAGCTGTTTTTT. This translates into CASSPGTSGSNPGELFF. The chain is built from TRBV18 and TRBJ2-2; TRBD2 matches at 14 bases. CDR3 size: 17 residues. The junction had 5 bases not matched to a gene; V was cut back by 2 bases and J by 6 bases. Germline values: CDR1 KGHSH, CDR2 LQKENI.

The chain recombines TRBV7-9 with TRBJ2-1, with 13 bases identical to TRBD2. Looked up from germline, CDR1 is SEHNR and CDR2 is FQNEAQ (reference sequence). The CDR3 extends over 16 amino acids. The V and J ends lost 0 bases and 9 bases, in that order; junction bases with no gene match: 5. CDR3 DNA: TGTGCCAGCAGCTTAGCGTGGACTAGCGGGAGTAGTGAGCAGTTCTTC. As protein: CASSLAWTSGSSEQFF. Drawing the rest from reference TRBV7-9 and TRBJ2-1, the complete variable domain is DTGVSQNPRHKITKRGQNVTFRCDPISEHNRLYWYRQTLGQGPEFLTYFQNEAQLEKSRLLSDRFSAERPKGSFSTLEIQRTEQGDSAMYLCASSLAWTSGSSEQFFGPGTRLTVL.

The chain recombines TRBV7-9 with TRBJ2-5, with a weak D call TRBD2 (5 bases). CDR3 length equals 16 residues. The V gene lost 5 bases and the J gene lost 1 base, with 17 bases spanning the gap. Looked up from germline, CDR1 is SEHNR and CDR2 is FQNEAQ (reference sequence). CDR3 DNA sequence: TGTGCCAGCAGCGCTGAGGGCTACAGCTTCCAAGAGACCCAGTACTTC. It is translated as CASSAEGYSFQETQYF.

This clone was picked up a small number of times. The V call is TRBV4-2, the J call TRBJ1-2; possible D gene TRBD1, 6 bases. This CDR3 is built from 19 residues. Germline V lookup: CDR1 LGHNA, CDR2 YNFKEQ. Trimming removed 0 bases from V and 6 bases from J, with 26 bases in between. The DNA for the CDR3 is TGTGCCAGCAGCCAAGATAGGCGGGCTGGAGGGGGATTTCTCGATGGCTACACCTTC. Its protein is CASSQDRRAGGGFLDGYTF.

In its sample, this clone was seen once. V gene TRBV7-2 combines with J gene TRBJ2-3, with 14 bases lining up with TRBD2. V shed 5 bases and J 3 bases; nucleotides not matched to a gene: 7. The CDR3 is 17 residues long. The germline gives CDR1 SGHTA, CDR2 FQGNSA. For the CDR3, the DNA is TGTGCCAGCAGCCTGACTAGCGGGAGGGCTGTAACAGATACGCAGTATTTT. Amino acid sequence: CASSLTSGRAVTDTQYF.

A few counts support this clone. The CDR3 coding sequence is TGTGCCAGCAGCCCCCTCCTTAGCTCCTACAATGAGCAGTTCTTC. Residues: CASSPLLSSYNEQFF. The chain carries TRBV16 and TRBJ2-1, with no clear D. V was cut by 4 bases and J by 0 bases, with 10 bases left in between. Germline-derived CDR1 and CDR2 are KGHSY and FQNENV. This CDR3 spans 15 amino acids.

The V gene is TRBV25-1, the J gene TRBJ1-5; 7 bases align to TRBD1. CDR3 size: 16 residues. Germline CDR1 reads MGHDK; CDR2 reads SYGVNS. The V segment lost 4 bases and the J segment 6 bases; nucleotides outside the gene matches: 12. This CDR3 is CASSGRELGGGQPQHF. As DNA, the CDR3 is TGTGCCAGCAGTGGTCGGGAGTTAGGGGGCGGTCAGCCCCAGCATTTT.

This chain uses TRBV10-1 with TRBJ2-5; D remains unclear. Trimming left V 2 bases short and J 3 bases short, with 7 bases between. The CDR3 is made up of 13 amino acids. The V gene's germline CDR1 is WNHNN and CDR2 SYGVQD (reference sequence). The CDR3 here is CASSEGPKETQYF. CDR3 nucleotides: TGCGCCAGCAGTGAGGGGCCCAAAGAGACCCAGTACTTC.

The rearrangement links TRBV6-7 to TRBJ2-3, with a possible D match to TRBD1 (5 bases). TRBV6-7 is placed among ORFs of uncertain function. With 0 bases removed from V and 6 bases from J, the gap between germline ends came to 10 bases. The CDR3 is 14 amino acids. Written as DNA, the CDR3 is TGTGCCAGCAGTTACTCGAATCAGGGTGATACGCAGTATTTT. The encoded protein is CASSYSNQGDTQYF.

The chain couples TRBV5-6 to TRBJ1-4; 8 bases are shared with TRBD1. CDR1 is SGHDT and CDR2 is YYEEEE in the germline V gene. Trimming removed 2 bases from V and 8 bases from J; junction bases left unmatched: 5. The CDR3 sequence is 14 residues long. The chain's CDR3 is CASSFTGGREKLFF. The DNA for the CDR3 is TGTGCCAGCAGCTTCACAGGGGGAAGGGAAAAACTGTTTTTT.

V usage is TRBV7-2 and J usage is TRBJ2-7, with D unresolved. Trimming removed 3 bases at V and 5 bases at J, with 14 bases between. Per germline, CDR1 SGHTA and CDR2 FQGNSA. The CDR3 has 14 residues. The CDR3 loop is CASSFGIQIHEQYF. Written as DNA, the CDR3 is TGTGCCAGCAGCTTTGGGATTCAGATCCACGAGCAGTACTTC. The full variable domain, rest sourced from reference TRBV7-2 and TRBJ2-7, is GAGVSQSPSNKVTEKGKDVELRCDPISGHTALYWYRQSLGQGLEFLIYFQGNSAPDKSGLPSDRFSAERTGGSVSTLTIQRTQQEDSAVYLCASSFGIQIHEQYFGPGTRLTVT.

The chain has TRBV9 and TRBJ2-6, with 8 positions matching TRBD1. The CDR3 is 18 residues long. Losses at the gene ends were 3 bases for V and 3 bases for J; bases not matched to a gene: 11. CDR1 is SGDLS and CDR2 is YYNGEE in the germline V gene. CDR3 in amino acids: CASSALGDRSFGANVLTF. CDR3 nucleotide sequence: TGTGCCAGCAGCGCCCTCGGGGACAGGTCCTTTGGGGCCAACGTCCTGACTTTC.